Presented here are 28 T cell receptor beta chains from one specimen sequenced in a study of CD8 T cells in ankylosing spondylitis. TCRdb reprocessed the 5' RACE reads with MiXCR, giving one entry per CDR3 protein. This table holds about 42,000 distinct CDR3 sequences, around 2.9% found once. Sequenced input: blood, either unsorted or a sorted T cell fraction (not recorded which). The receptors originated from a male donor with ankylosing spondylitis or in good health (not recorded which).

This clonotype was counted ten times or more. The rearrangement links TRBV9 to TRBJ2-1, with D perhaps matching TRBD1 (7 bases). The CDR3 runs to 16 residues. Between the trimmed V and J ends, which lost 3 bases and 8 bases, there was a span of 21 bases. Germline CDR1 and CDR2: SGDLS and YYNGEE. CDR3 coding DNA: TGTGCCAGCAGCGGGCGTCCGAGACAGGGAGGCGATGAGCAGTTCTTC. Encoded protein: CASSGRPRQGGDEQFF. The whole variable domain, remainder taken from reference TRBV9 and TRBJ2-1, is DSGVTQTPKHLITATGQRVTLRCSPRSGDLSVYWYQQSLDQGLQFLIQYYNGEERAKGNILERFSAQQFPDLHSELNLSSLELGDSALYFCASSGRPRQGGDEQFFGPGTRLTVL.

This clonotype was observed many times. The gene calls are TRBV9 and TRBJ2-7; D uncertain. Trimming left V 0 bases short and J 4 bases short, with 11 bases between. From germline, CDR1 is SGDLS and CDR2 YYNGEE. CDR3 length: 14 residues. CDR3 amino acids: CASSVAPSRYEQYF. The CDR3 DNA sequence: TGTGCCAGCAGCGTAGCCCCATCGCGGTACGAGCAGTACTTC.

This clonotype was detected many times. CDR3 in amino acids: CASSGQGGAGNTIYF. The CDR3 nucleotides read TGTGCCAGCAGCGGACAGGGTGGCGCTGGAAACACCATATATTTT. The V and J genes are TRBV9 and TRBJ1-3, with 7 bases fitting TRBD1. This CDR3 has 15 amino acids. In germline, CDR1 is SGDLS, CDR2 YYNGEE. V gave up 3 bases and J gave up 2 bases; unmatched junction bases: 5.

This clonotype came up many times. The chain is built from TRBV9 and TRBJ2-2; either TRBD1 or TRBD2 may fit D (5 bases each). Trimming took 0 bases from V and 7 from J, leaving 13 bases between them. Germline V gives CDR1 SGDLS, CDR2 YYNGEE. The CDR3 contains 15 residues. CDR3: CASSVGEGYGGELFF. In DNA form, the CDR3 reads TGTGCCAGCAGCGTAGGTGAGGGGTACGGCGGGGAGCTGTTTTTT.

At least ten counts were recorded for this clonotype. J is TRBJ2-4 and V is TRBV9; 10 bases are shared with TRBD1. The junction had 9 bases not matched to a gene; V was cut back by 4 bases and J by 2 bases. Germline V gene sequence: CDR1 SGDLS, CDR2 YYNGEE. CDR3 size: 17 residues. This chain's CDR3 is CASSSHWGQGTKNIQYF. CDR3 bases: TGTGCCAGCAGCTCCCACTGGGGACAGGGGACCAAAAACATTCAGTACTTC.

This clonotype was recorded at least ten times. The chain joins TRBV9 to TRBJ2-7, with D perhaps assigned TRBD1 or TRBD2 (6 bases each). The V end was cut by 4 bases, the J end by 0 bases, with 14 bases between. This CDR3 is built from 15 residues. Germline V CDR1 and CDR2: SGDLS, YYNGEE. Here the CDR3 DNA reads TGTGCCAGCAGCCCCCGGACAGCGGGCTCCTACGAGCAGTACTTC. Residues: CASSPRTAGSYEQYF.

In this sample, this clonotype turned up many times. This chain links TRBV9 with TRBJ2-3; 11 bases match TRBD2. In germline, CDR1 is SGDLS, CDR2 YYNGEE. The CDR3 length is 15 residues. V gave up 5 bases and J gave up 7 bases; unmatched junction bases: 9. The CDR3 sequence: CASSATSGSGHTQYF. The CDR3 DNA reads TGTGCCAGCAGTGCTACTAGCGGGAGCGGCCATACGCAGTATTTT.

This clonotype was recorded at least ten times. This sequence joins TRBV6-5 and TRBJ2-1; TRBD2 aligns across 10 bases. Germline CDR1 and CDR2: MNHEY and SVGAGI. The CDR3 contains 17 residues. V lost 3 bases to trimming and J lost 4 bases; unmatched junction nucleotides: 9. The CDR3 loop is CASSYSPGLAEYNEQFF. CDR3 in DNA: TGTGCCAGCAGTTATTCCCCTGGACTAGCGGAATACAATGAGCAGTTCTTC.

This clonotype has a count of ten or more. The V call is TRBV9, the J call TRBJ1-2; the match to TRBD1 covers 7 bases. CDR3 length: 15 residues. Germline CDR1 reads SGDLS; CDR2 reads YYNGEE. V shed 1 base, J shed 2 bases, and the junction held 5 bases outside the gene matches. This chain's CDR3 is CASSVSTGANYGYTF. CDR3 nucleotide sequence: TGTGCCAGCAGCGTATCAACAGGGGCGAACTATGGCTACACCTTC. Supplemented by reference TRBV9 and TRBJ1-2, the full variable domain reads DSGVTQTPKHLITATGQRVTLRCSPRSGDLSVYWYQQSLDQGLQFLIQYYNGEERAKGNILERFSAQQFPDLHSELNLSSLELGDSALYFCASSVSTGANYGYTFGSGTRLTVV.

This clonotype was seen repeatedly, ten times or more. DNA of the CDR3: TGTGCCAGCAGCGTACAGGGAAGGCACGAGCAGTTCTTC. Translating it yields CASSVQGRHEQFF. The chain uses TRBV9 and TRBJ2-1, with TRBD1 as a possible D gene (5 bases). This CDR3 is built from 13 residues. Trimming removed 1 base from V and 10 bases from J, with 12 bases in between. The germline gives CDR1 SGDLS, CDR2 YYNGEE.

This clonotype was found many times. The chain carries TRBV9 and TRBJ2-1; possibly TRBD2 for D (5 bases). The CDR3 is 15 residues long. Germline CDR1 SGDLS, CDR2 YYNGEE. V was trimmed by 0 bases and J by 10 bases, leaving 17 bases between them. The CDR3 here is CASSVGSGTLPEQFF. The CDR3 bases are TGTGCCAGCAGCGTAGGGTCGGGAACTCTACCCGAGCAGTTCTTC. Filled out from reference TRBV9 and TRBJ2-1, the complete variable domain reads DSGVTQTPKHLITATGQRVTLRCSPRSGDLSVYWYQQSLDQGLQFLIQYYNGEERAKGNILERFSAQQFPDLHSELNLSSLELGDSALYFCASSVGSGTLPEQFFGPGTRLTVL.

Ten or more counts support this clonotype. V is TRBV21-1 and J is TRBJ2-7; the DNA was not used to check the table's D call, TRBD2. TRBV21-1 counts as a pseudogene. This CDR3 has 15 amino acids. CDR3 residues: CASSKVDGREGEQYF. The CDR3, as DNA: TGTGCCAGCAGCAAAGTGGACGGGAGGGAGGGCGAGCAGTACTTC.

This clonotype was counted a few times. This chain uses TRBV9 with TRBJ1-2; 7 positions match TRBD1. With V trimmed by 3 bases and J by 2 bases, 7 bases remained unmatched. The CDR3 contains 15 residues. From germline, CDR1 is SGDLS and CDR2 YYNGEE. The CDR3 DNA reads TGTGCCAGCAGCGCGGAGCCGACAGGGAACTATGGCTACACCTTC. This encodes CASSAEPTGNYGYTF.

This clonotype was counted ten times or more. The chain employs TRBV9 and TRBJ2-1, with 11 bases fitting TRBD2. The junction had 6 bases not matched to a gene; V was cut back by 4 bases and J by 9 bases. This CDR3 spans 14 amino acids. From germline, CDR1 is SGDLS and CDR2 YYNGEE. DNA for the CDR3: TGTGCCAGCAGCCCGAGACTAGCGGGGTTTGAGCAGTTCTTC. Encoded protein: CASSPRLAGFEQFF.

This clonotype appeared many times. V and J are TRBV9 and TRBJ2-1; 7 bases are a match to TRBD2. The trim removed 5 bases at V and 0 bases at J, leaving 8 bases unmatched. From germline, CDR1 is SGDLS and CDR2 YYNGEE. The CDR3 is made up of 16 amino acids. The CDR3 here is CASSPWGGSSYNEQFF. CDR3 in DNA: TGTGCCAGCAGTCCCTGGGGCGGGAGCTCCTACAATGAGCAGTTCTTC.

The sample holds many counts of this clonotype. CDR3 nucleotide sequence: TGTGCCAGCAGCGTAGCCCTAGCGGCTGGCACAGATACGCAGTATTTT. It codes for CASSVALAAGTDTQYF. The chain carries TRBV9 and TRBJ2-3; 7 nucleotides line up with TRBD2. Germline V gene data show CDR1 as SGDLS and CDR2 as YYNGEE. The CDR3 is 16 residues long. The trim removed 0 bases at V and 1 base at J, leaving 5 bases unmatched.

This clonotype came up many times. The CDR3 coding sequence is TGTGCCAGCAGCGTAGGAGCCGGCTCCGGCCAAGAGACCCAGTACTTC. It yields the protein CASSVGAGSGQETQYF. The rearrangement joins TRBV9 to TRBJ2-5; D ambiguous. This CDR3 contains 16 residues. The germline V gene has CDR1 SGDLS and CDR2 YYNGEE. Trimming removed 0 bases from V and 1 base from J, with 13 bases in between. Using reference TRBV9 and TRBJ2-5 for the parts outside the CDR3, the full variable domain is DSGVTQTPKHLITATGQRVTLRCSPRSGDLSVYWYQQSLDQGLQFLIQYYNGEERAKGNILERFSAQQFPDLHSELNLSSLELGDSALYFCASSVGAGSGQETQYFGPGTRLLVL.

In this sample, this clonotype turned up many times. This chain links TRBV9 with TRBJ2-7; D perhaps matches TRBD2 (5 bases). CDR3 size: 13 residues. V was clipped by 4 bases and J by 5 bases, with 13 bases between them. CDR1 and CDR2 (germline): SGDLS, YYNGEE. The CDR3 DNA is TGTGCCAGCAGCATTAGCGCGAGGGACGAGCAGTACTTC. Translated, it gives CASSISARDEQYF.

Many counts were recorded for this clonotype. The V gene is TRBV9, the J gene TRBJ2-5, with D unresolved. CDR1 is SGDLS and CDR2 is YYNGEE in the germline V gene. The CDR3 contains 14 residues. Trimming took off 2 bases at V and 5 bases at J, with 13 bases between the two ends. In nucleotides, the CDR3 is TGTGCCAGCAGCGTCGGGTCCCAGAGGGAGACCCAGTACTTC. Translation gives CASSVGSQRETQYF.

This clonotype has at least ten counts. The chain links TRBV9 to TRBJ2-2; D gene unclear. There are 13 residues in the CDR3. V was clipped by 0 bases and J by 4 bases, with 4 bases between them. Germline CDR1 reads SGDLS; CDR2 reads YYNGEE. CDR3 sequence (DNA): TGTGCCAGCAGCGTAGGATCCACCGGGGAGCTGTTTTTT. This gives the protein CASSVGSTGELFF.

This clonotype was recorded many times. V gene TRBV9 combines with J gene TRBJ2-2; maybe TRBD2 (6 bases). V lost 0 bases and J 4 bases, leaving 16 bases between the germline ends. The CDR3 totals 17 residues. Germline V lookup: CDR1 SGDLS, CDR2 YYNGEE. In DNA, the CDR3 is TGTGCCAGCAGCGTAGCGTTGGCGGGGCGAGGCACCGGGGAGCTGTTTTTT. Translating gives CASSVALAGRGTGELFF.

This clonotype has a count of ten or more. The chain links TRBV9 to TRBJ2-5, with D possibly being TRBD2 (7 bases). Germline V gene lookup returns CDR1 SGDLS and CDR2 YYNGEE. V lost 0 bases and J 2 bases, leaving 14 bases between the germline ends. This CDR3 is built from 16 residues. CDR3 region: CASSVGNREGQETQYF. As DNA, the CDR3 is TGTGCCAGCAGCGTAGGTAACAGGGAGGGTCAAGAGACCCAGTACTTC.

This clonotype was found many times. The chain carries TRBV9 and TRBJ2-1, with a possible D match to TRBD1 (6 bases). The CDR3 is 16 residues long. V gave up 4 bases and J gave up 5 bases, with 19 bases separating them. The germline V gene encodes CDR1 SGDLS and CDR2 YYNGEE. In nucleotides, the CDR3 is TGTGCCAGCAGCCTATCGACAGGTATGGGACACAATGAGCAGTTCTTC. Translated, it gives CASSLSTGMGHNEQFF.

This clonotype was found many times. This sequence joins TRBV9 and TRBJ2-2; 9 nucleotides align to TRBD2. The CDR3 length is 16 residues. The junction had 10 bases not matched to a gene; V was cut back by 3 bases and J by 7 bases. In germline, CDR1 is SGDLS, CDR2 YYNGEE. This CDR3 is CASSAIGGRVFGELFF. The CDR3 nucleotides are TGTGCCAGCAGCGCAATCGGCGGGAGGGTTTTCGGGGAGCTGTTTTTT.

In this sample, this clonotype turned up many times. The chain joins TRBV9 to TRBJ2-2; possibly TRBD2 for D (6 bases). Per germline, CDR1 SGDLS and CDR2 YYNGEE. V shed 5 bases and J shed 0 bases, with 14 bases lying between them. The CDR3 has 16 amino acids. The CDR3 loop reads CASSDPAGANTGELFF. The CDR3 DNA sequence: TGTGCCAGCAGTGACCCAGCGGGCGCGAACACCGGGGAGCTGTTTTTT.

This clonotype has a count of ten or more. The CDR3 coding sequence is TGTGCCAGCAGCGTAGGTCCCGGGGGGGGTGGCCTCAATGAGCAGTTCTTC. This sequence encodes CASSVGPGGGGLNEQFF. This sequence joins TRBV9 and TRBJ2-1, with TRBD2 matching 8 bases. Germline assignment: CDR1 SGDLS and CDR2 YYNGEE. There are 17 residues in the CDR3. J gave up 6 bases and V 0 bases, and 11 bases lay outside the gene matches. Full variable domain (outside the CDR3, taken from reference TRBV9 and TRBJ2-1): DSGVTQTPKHLITATGQRVTLRCSPRSGDLSVYWYQQSLDQGLQFLIQYYNGEERAKGNILERFSAQQFPDLHSELNLSSLELGDSALYFCASSVGPGGGGLNEQFFGPGTRLTVL.

This clonotype was recorded many times. The chain uses TRBV9 and TRBJ2-5; 7 positions agree with TRBD2. This CDR3 is built from 15 residues. The junction had 5 bases not matched to a gene; V was cut back by 1 base and J by 2 bases. Germline CDR1 SGDLS, CDR2 YYNGEE. CDR3 loop: CASSVRGAGQETQYF. The CDR3 DNA reads TGTGCCAGCAGCGTACGGGGAGCGGGACAAGAGACCCAGTACTTC.

Ten or more counts support this clonotype. The J gene is TRBJ1-2, the V gene TRBV9; D is undetermined. Trimming removed 0 bases at V and 0 bases at J, with 9 bases between. CDR3 size: 15 residues. The germline gives CDR1 SGDLS, CDR2 YYNGEE. The CDR3, as DNA: TGTGCCAGCAGCGTAGCGGCAGTGACTAACTATGGCTACACCTTC. Translating it yields CASSVAAVTNYGYTF.